Many counts were recorded for the clone carrying this T cell receptor beta chain. This specimen belongs to a study of molecular identifiers for immune sequencing clone quantification. Each CDR3 protein gets one entry after TCRdb re-called the PCR reads with MiXCR. This sample has approximately 680,000 distinct CDR3 sequences, with 25% found just once. V shed 4 bases and J shed 5 bases, with 7 bases lying between them. Germline V gene data show CDR1 as SGHRS and CDR2 as YFSETQ. CDR3 length: 12 residues. This clonotype was obtained from a human donor in good health. Some libraries in this study had Jurkat cell RNA spiked in. The sample consisted of naive CD8+ T cells from blood, with Jurkat cell RNA spiked in. Subset in this sample: FACS-sorted CD8+CD4-CCR7+CD45RA+ naive T cells. V gene TRBV5-1 combines with J gene TRBJ1-5; no reliable D call. The CDR3 nucleotides are TGCGCCAGCAGCCTGGACGATCAGCCCCAGCATTTT. It is translated as CASSLDDQPQHF.